The clone carrying this T cell receptor beta chain was recorded once. Its antigen is not identified. The V end was cut by 4 bases, the J end by 0 bases, with 9 bases between. The CDR3 extends over 14 amino acids. Germline CDR1 reads SGHRS; CDR2 reads YFSETQ. The data were taken from a study of shared clonotypes between healthy human individuals. Study-wide findings and caveats: Only blood samples were collected, and tissue repertoires likely differ.

The repertoire was sequenced with immunoSEQ multiplex PCR; TCRdb's copy has only in-frame clones and lacks some. The data hold about 500,000 clones, with approximately 71% observed a single time. This clonotype was sampled from a woman in her forties in good health. Some clones in this sample may be carry-over from other donors' samples. The V call is TRBV5-1, the J call TRBJ2-3; possibly TRBD1 for D (5 bases). What was sequenced was PBMCs. The CDR3 DNA is TGCGCCAGCAGCGTGGACAAGAGCACAGATACGCAGTATTTT. It translates to CASSVDKSTDTQYF. Together with reference TRBV5-1 and TRBJ2-3, the CDR3 gives the full variable domain: KAGVTQTPRYLIKTRGQQVTLSCSPISGHRSVSWYQQTPGQGLQFLFEYFSETQRNKGNFPGRFSGRQFSNSRSEMNVSTLELGDSALYLCASSVDKSTDTQYFGPGTRLTVL.